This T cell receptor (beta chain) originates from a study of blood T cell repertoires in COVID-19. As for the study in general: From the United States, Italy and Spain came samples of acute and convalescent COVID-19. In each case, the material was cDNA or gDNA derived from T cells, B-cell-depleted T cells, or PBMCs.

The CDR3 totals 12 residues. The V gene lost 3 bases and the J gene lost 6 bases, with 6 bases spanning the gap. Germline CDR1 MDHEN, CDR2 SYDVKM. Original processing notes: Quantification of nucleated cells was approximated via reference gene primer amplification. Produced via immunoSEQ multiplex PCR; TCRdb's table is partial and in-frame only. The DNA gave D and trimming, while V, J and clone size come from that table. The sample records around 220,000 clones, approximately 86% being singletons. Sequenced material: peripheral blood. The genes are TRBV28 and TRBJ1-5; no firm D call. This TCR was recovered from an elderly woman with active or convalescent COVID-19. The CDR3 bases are TGTGCCAGCAGTTTCCACGGTCAGCCCCAGCATTTT. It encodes CASSFHGQPQHF.